This TCR beta chain was identified in a study of cytomegalovirus exposure and HLA in healthy donors. Study observations and caveats: A later analysis found first-cohort TCR clusters tended to co-occur in the 95 to 150 validation repertoires.

A word on this clone: Its cognate antigen is unknown.

The CDR3 has 16 amino acids. The V segment lost 1 base and the J segment 7 bases; nucleotides outside the gene matches: 9. The V gene's germline CDR1 is SGHTA and CDR2 FQGNSA. The table came from immunoSEQ multiplex PCR; TCRdb's copy has only in-frame clones and leaves some out. There are around 250,000 clones in the sample; around 91% occur only once, and less than 0.4% lies in the top ten. The sequence was collected from a young woman in good health and CMV-seronegative. The chain uses TRBV7-2 and TRBJ2-1, with 8 bases fitting TRBD1. Material for sequencing was PBMCs. CDR3: CASSLGTGIGKNEQFF. For the CDR3, the DNA is TGTGCCAGCAGCTTAGGGACAGGGATCGGTAAGAATGAGCAGTTCTTC.